This T cell receptor beta chain was recorded in a study of T cells after posttransplantation cyclophosphamide. Trimming removed 6 bases from V and 6 bases from J; junction bases left unmatched: 7. This CDR3 has 12 amino acids. Germline CDR1 SQVTM, CDR2 ANQGSEA. Study-wide results and limits: Tissue-infiltrating T cells from skin or gut overlapped little with blood T cells.

Produced via immunoSEQ multiplex PCR; TCRdb's table is partial and in-frame only. This repertoire holds around 13,000 clones, and none appear only once. This clone was seen repeatedly, ten times or more. What it recognizes is unknown. Treatment was busulfan-fludarabine conditioning, a marrow graft, and cyclophosphamide on days +3 and +4. The specimen was PBMCs, collected after allogeneic stem cell transplant with posttransplant cyclophosphamide. The receptor's source is a female patient in her forties who received an allogeneic stem cell transplant from an unrelated donor, was CMV-positive, and had acute GVHD only. T cells may partly derive from the graft donor. The chain uses TRBV29-1 and TRBJ2-7, with 8 bases lining up with TRBD2. The CDR3 sequence is CSVRGGGSEQYF. In DNA, the CDR3 is TGCAGCGTCCGGGGGGGAGGGAGCGAGCAGTACTTC.